This TCR beta chain stems from a study of immune characterization of retroperitoneal liposarcoma. V was pared by 5 bases and J by 13 bases, with 13 bases of the junction left unmatched. The germline CDR1 and CDR2 sequences are SGHTA and FQGTGA. The CDR3 has 14 amino acids. This clonotype has at least ten counts. TCRdb itself ran the PCR reads through MiXCR, one entry per CDR3 protein. Of roughly 10,000 distinct CDR3 sequences in the sample, 27% were seen once. The receptor comes from a female donor with retroperitoneal liposarcoma. Sequenced sample: tumor tissue. The rearrangement links TRBV7-3 to TRBJ2-1; 8 bases are shared with TRBD2. CDR3 in amino acids: CASSPGTSLETQFF. CDR3 in DNA: TGTGCCAGCAGCCCCGGGACTAGTCTTGAGACCCAGTTCTTC.